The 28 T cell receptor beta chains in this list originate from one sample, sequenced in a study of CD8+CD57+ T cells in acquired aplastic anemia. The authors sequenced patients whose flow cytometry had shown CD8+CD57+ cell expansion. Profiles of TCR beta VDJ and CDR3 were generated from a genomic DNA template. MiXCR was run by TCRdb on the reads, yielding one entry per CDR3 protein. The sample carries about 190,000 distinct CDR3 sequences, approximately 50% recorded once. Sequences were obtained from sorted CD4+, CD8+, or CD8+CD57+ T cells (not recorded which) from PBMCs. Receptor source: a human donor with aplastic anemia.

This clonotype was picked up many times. This chain's CDR3 is CSAGGIAKNIQYF. The CDR3 coding sequence is TGCAGTGCCGGAGGTATAGCCAAAAACATTCAGTACTTC. V and J are TRBV20-1 and TRBJ2-4, with a weak D call TRBD2 (5 bases). Germline CDR1 reads DFQATT; CDR2 reads SNEGSKA (reference sequence). Between the trimmed V and J ends, which lost 6 bases and 0 bases, there was a span of 9 bases. This CDR3 is built from 13 residues.

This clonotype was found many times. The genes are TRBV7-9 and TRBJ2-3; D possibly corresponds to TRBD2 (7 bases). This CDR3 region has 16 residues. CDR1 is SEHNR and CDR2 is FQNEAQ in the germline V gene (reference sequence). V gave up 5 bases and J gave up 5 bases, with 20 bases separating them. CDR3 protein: CASSEGGGGPVDTQYF. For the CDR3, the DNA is TGTGCCAGCAGCGAAGGGGGGGGAGGGCCGGTAGATACGCAGTATTTT.

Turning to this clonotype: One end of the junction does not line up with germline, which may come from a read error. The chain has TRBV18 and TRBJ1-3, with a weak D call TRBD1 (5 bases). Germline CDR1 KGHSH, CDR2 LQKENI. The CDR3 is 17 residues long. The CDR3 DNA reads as TGTGCCAGCTCACGGGACGGCGGAAGAGGCTCTGGAAACACCGTATATTTT. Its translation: CASSRDGGRGSGNTVYF.

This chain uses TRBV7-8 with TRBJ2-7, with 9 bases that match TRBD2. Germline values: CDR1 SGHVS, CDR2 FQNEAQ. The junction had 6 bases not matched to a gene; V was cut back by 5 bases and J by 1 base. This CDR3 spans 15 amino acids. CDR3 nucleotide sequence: TGTGCCAGCAGCACTGGGACTAGCTATTCCTACGAGCAGTACTTC. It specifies CASSTGTSYSYEQYF.

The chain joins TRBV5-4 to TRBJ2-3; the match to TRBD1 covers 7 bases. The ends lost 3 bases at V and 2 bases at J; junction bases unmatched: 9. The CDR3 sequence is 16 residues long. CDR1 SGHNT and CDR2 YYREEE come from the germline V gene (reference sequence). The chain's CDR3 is CASSSRDSGLTDTQYF. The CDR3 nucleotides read TGTGCCAGCAGCTCCCGGGACAGCGGACTCACAGATACGCAGTATTTT.

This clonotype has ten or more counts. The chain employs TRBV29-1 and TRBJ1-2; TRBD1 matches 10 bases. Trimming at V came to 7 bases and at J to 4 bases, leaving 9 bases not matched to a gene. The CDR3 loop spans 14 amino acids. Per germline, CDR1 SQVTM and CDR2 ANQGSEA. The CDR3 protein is CSAGDRGGVYGYTF. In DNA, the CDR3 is TGCAGCGCCGGGGACAGGGGAGGAGTCTATGGCTACACCTTC.

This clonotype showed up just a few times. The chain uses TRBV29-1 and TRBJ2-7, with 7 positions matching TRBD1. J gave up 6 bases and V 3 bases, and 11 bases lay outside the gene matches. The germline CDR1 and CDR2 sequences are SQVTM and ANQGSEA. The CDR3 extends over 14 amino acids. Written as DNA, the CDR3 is TGCAGCGTTGAGACAAACAGGGGAACGGGCGAGCAGTACTTC. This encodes CSVETNRGTGEQYF.

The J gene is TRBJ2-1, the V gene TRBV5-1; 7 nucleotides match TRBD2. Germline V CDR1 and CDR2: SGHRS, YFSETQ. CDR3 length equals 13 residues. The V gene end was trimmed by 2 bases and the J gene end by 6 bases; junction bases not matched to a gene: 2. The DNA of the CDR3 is TGCGCCAGCAGCTTCCGGACTAGCAATGAGCAGTTCTTC. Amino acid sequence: CASSFRTSNEQFF.

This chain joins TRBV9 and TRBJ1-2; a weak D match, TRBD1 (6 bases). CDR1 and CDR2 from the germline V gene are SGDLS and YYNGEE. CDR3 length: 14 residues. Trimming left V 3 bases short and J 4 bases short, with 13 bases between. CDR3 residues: CASSGGRRSYGYTF. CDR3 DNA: TGTGCCAGCAGCGGGGGGCGGCGGTCCTATGGCTACACCTTC.

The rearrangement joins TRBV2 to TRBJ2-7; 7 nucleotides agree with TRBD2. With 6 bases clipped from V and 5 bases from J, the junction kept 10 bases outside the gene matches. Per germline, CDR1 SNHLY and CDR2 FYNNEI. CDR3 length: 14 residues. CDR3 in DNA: TGTGCCAGCAGCCCGGGACTAAGAAGCGACGAGCAGTACTTC. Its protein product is CASSPGLRSDEQYF. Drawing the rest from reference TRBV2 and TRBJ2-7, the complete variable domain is EPEVTQTPSHQVTQMGQEVILRCVPISNHLYFYWYRQILGQKVEFLVSFYNNEISEKSEIFDDQFSVERPDGSNFTLKIRSTKLEDSAMYFCASSPGLRSDEQYFGPGTRLTVT.

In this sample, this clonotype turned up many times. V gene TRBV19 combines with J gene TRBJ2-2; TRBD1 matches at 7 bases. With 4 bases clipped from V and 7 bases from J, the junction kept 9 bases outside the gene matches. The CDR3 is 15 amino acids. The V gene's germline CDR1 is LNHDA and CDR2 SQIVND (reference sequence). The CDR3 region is CASSTRQGLIGELFF. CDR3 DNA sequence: TGTGCCAGTAGTACGAGACAGGGTCTGATCGGGGAGCTGTTTTTT. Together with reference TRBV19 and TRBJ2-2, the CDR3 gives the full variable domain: DGGITQSPKYLFRKEGQNVTLSCEQNLNHDAMYWYRQDPGQGLRLIYYSQIVNDFQKGDIAEGYSVSREKKESFPLTVTSAQKNPTAFYLCASSTRQGLIGELFFGEGSRLTVL.

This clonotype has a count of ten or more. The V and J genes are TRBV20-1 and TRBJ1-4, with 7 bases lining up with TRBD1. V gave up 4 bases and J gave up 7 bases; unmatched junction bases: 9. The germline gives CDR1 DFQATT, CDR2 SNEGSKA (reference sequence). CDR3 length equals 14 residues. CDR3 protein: CSATPLGGGEKLFF. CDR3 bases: TGCAGTGCTACCCCGCTAGGGGGCGGTGAAAAACTGTTTTTT.

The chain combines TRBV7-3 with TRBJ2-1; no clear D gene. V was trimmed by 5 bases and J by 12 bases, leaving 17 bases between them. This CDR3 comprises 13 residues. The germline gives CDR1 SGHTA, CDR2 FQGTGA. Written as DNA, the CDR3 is TGTGCCAGCAGCCCAGCTGGCAGTCCTGTGCAGTTCTTC. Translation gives CASSPAGSPVQFF.

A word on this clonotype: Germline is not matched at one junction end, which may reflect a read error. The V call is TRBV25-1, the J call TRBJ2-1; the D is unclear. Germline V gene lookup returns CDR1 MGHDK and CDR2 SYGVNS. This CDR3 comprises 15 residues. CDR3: CASRHAASSYNGQFF. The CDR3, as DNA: TGTGCCAGCAGACACGCAGCGAGCTCCTACAATGGGCAGTTCTTC.

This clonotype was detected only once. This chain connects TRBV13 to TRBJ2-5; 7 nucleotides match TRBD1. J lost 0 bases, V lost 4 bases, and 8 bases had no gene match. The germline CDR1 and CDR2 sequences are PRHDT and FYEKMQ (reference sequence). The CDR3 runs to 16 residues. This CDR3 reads CASSSRTGSYQETQYF. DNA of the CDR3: TGTGCCAGCAGCTCCCGGACAGGTAGTTACCAAGAGACCCAGTACTTC.

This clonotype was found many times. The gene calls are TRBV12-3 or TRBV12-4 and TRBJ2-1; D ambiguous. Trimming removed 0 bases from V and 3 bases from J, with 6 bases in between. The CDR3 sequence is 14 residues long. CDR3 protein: CASSLALDYNEQFF. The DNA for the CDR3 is TGTGCCAGCAGTTTAGCGCTCGACTACAATGAGCAGTTCTTC.

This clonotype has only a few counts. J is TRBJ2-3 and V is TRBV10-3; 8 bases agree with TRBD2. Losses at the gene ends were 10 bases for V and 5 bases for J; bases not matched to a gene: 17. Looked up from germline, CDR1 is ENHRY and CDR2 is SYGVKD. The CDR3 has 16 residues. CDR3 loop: CATYAQAGATLDTQYF. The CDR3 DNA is TGTGCCACCTACGCTCAAGCGGGAGCCACCCTAGATACGCAGTATTTT.

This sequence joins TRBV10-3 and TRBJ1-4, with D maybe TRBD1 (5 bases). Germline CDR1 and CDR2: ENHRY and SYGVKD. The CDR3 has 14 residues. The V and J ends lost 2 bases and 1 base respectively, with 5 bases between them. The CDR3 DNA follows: TGTGCCATCAGTGAGAGGGGAACTAATGAAAAACTGTTTTTT. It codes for CAISERGTNEKLFF.

In nucleotides, the CDR3 is TGCAGCGTTGACGACGGGGGGAGTAGGGTAGCTTTCTTT. It encodes CSVDDGGSRVAFF. The V and J genes are TRBV29-1 and TRBJ1-1; weak D call: TRBD1 (5 bases). The V end was cut by 3 bases, the J end by 10 bases, with 18 bases between. Germline CDR1 and CDR2: SQVTM and ANQGSEA. This CDR3 spans 13 amino acids.

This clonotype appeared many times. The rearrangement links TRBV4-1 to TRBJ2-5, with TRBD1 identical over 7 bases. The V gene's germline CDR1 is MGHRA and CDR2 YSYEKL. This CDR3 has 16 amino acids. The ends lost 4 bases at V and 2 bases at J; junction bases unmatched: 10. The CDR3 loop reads CASSLNPGTVQETQYF. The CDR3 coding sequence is TGCGCCAGCAGCCTTAACCCCGGGACAGTACAAGAGACCCAGTACTTC.

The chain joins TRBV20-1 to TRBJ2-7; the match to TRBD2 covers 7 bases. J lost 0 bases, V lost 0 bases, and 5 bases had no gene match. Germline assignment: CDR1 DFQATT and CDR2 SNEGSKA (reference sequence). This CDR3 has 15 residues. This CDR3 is CSAREGGAASYEQYF. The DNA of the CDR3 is TGCAGTGCTAGAGAGGGAGGGGCCGCCTCCTACGAGCAGTACTTC.

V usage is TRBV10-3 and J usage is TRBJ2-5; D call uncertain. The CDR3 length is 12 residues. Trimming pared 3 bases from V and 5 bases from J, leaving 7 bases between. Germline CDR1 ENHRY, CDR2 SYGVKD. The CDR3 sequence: CAISDLGETQYF. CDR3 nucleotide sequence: TGTGCCATCAGTGATCTCGGGGAGACCCAGTACTTC.

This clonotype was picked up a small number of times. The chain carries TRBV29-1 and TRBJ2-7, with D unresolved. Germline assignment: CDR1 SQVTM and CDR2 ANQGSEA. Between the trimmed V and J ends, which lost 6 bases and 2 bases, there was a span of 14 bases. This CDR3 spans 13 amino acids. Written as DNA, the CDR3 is TGCAGCGTAAGGATGGACGGCGCCTACGAGCAGTACTTC. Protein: CSVRMDGAYEQYF.

Here the CDR3 reads CASSQNPSGGWNEQFF. CDR3 nucleotide sequence: TGCGCCAGCAGCCAAAATCCTAGCGGGGGTTGGAATGAGCAGTTCTTC. The rearrangement uses TRBV4-1 and TRBJ2-1; 10 nucleotides match TRBD2. Looked up from germline, CDR1 is MGHRA and CDR2 is YSYEKL. V trimming: 2 bases; J trimming: 7 bases; junction bases outside the gene matches: 8. The CDR3 is 16 amino acids.

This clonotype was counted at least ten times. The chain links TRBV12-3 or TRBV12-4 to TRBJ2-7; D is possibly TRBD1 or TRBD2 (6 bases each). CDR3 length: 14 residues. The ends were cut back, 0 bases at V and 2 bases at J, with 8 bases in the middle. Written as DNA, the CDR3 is TGTGCCAGCAGTTTAGCACGGGGGCCCTACGAGCAGTACTTC. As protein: CASSLARGPYEQYF.

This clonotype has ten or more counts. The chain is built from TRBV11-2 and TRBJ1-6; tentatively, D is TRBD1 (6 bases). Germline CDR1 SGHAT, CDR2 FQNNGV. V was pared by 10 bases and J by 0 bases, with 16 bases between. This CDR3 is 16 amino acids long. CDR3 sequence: CATERGPSSYNSPLHF. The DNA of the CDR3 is TGTGCCACCGAGCGGGGGCCGAGCTCCTATAATTCACCCCTCCACTTT.

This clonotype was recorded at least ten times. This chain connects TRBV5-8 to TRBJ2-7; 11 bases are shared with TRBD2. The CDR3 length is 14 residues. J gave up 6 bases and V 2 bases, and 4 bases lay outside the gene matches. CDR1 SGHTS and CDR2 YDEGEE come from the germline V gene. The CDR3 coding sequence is TGTGCCAGCAGCTTACCACTAGCGGGAGTCGAGCAGTACTTC. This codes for CASSLPLAGVEQYF.

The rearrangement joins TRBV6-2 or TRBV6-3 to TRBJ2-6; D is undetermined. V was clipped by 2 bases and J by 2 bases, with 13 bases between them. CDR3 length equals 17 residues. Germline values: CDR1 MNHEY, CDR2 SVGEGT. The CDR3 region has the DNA TGTGCCAGCAGTTACCCTATTAACCGTCCTGGGGCCAACGTCCTGACTTTC. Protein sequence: CASSYPINRPGANVLTF.